Listed here is a single T cell receptor beta chain. This record comes from a study of blood T cell repertoires in COVID-19. In the study overall: Spain, Italy and the United States supplied samples that represented acute and convalescent COVID-19. Sample material is recorded as cDNA or gDNA derived from T cells, B-cell-depleted T cells, or PBMCs.

Trimming removed 4 bases from V and 7 bases from J, with 17 bases in between. Germline lookup yields CDR1 SEHNR and CDR2 FQNEAQ (reference sequence). This CDR3 has 15 residues. Source study methods: Cell counts per sample came from amplifying reference gene primers. Repertoires were generated with immunoSEQ multiplex PCR, while TCRdb's copy carries only in-frame clones and drops some. For V, J and clone size, that table is used; D and trimming come from the DNA. The sample consists of 150,000 or so clones, around 87% of them appearing once. Sequenced input: peripheral blood. The clonotype comes from a man younger than 30 with COVID-19, enrolled during active disease. This chain joins TRBV7-9 and TRBJ2-1, with a possible D match to TRBD2 (5 bases). The CDR3 region is CASSSDPQLGNEQFF. In DNA form, the CDR3 reads TGTGCCAGCAGCTCCGACCCTCAACTAGGGAATGAGCAGTTCTTC.